This T cell receptor beta chain comes out of a study of cytomegalovirus exposure and HLA in healthy donors. General observations from the study: The authors later linked a missense DCLRE1C variant to TCR beta V- and J-gene trimming.

Worth noting for this clone: Its antigen is undetermined.

Primers: 60 Vbeta forward and 13 Jbeta reverse. Assay used: immunoSEQ multiplex PCR; TCRdb lists only in-frame clones, some missing. The sample yields hundreds of thousands of clones, about 90% seen once. CDR3 length equals 14 residues. Germline CDR1 reads SGHRS; CDR2 reads YFSETQ. V was clipped by 4 bases and J by 7 bases, with 15 bases between them. The rearrangement uses TRBV5-1 and TRBJ1-5; D is perhaps TRBD1 (5 bases). This TCR was recovered from a woman aged 18-30 years in good health and CMV-seronegative. The specimen sequenced was PBMCs. CDR3 sequence reads: CASSPGRAGQPQHF. CDR3 nucleotide sequence: TGCGCCAGCAGCCCGGGACGGGCGGGACAGCCCCAGCATTTT.